This T cell receptor beta chain emerged from a study of cytomegalovirus exposure and HLA in healthy donors. General observations from the study: A later analysis showed that HLA-associated TCR beta chains had undergone more clonal expansion than equally common others.

Germline trimming cut 5 bases from V and 4 bases from J; bases unmatched to any gene: 17. The CDR3 consists of 18 residues. Germline values: CDR1 MNHEY, CDR2 SMNVEV (reference sequence). A remark on this clone: No antigen is known for it.

It was with 60 Vbeta and 13 Jbeta primers that the PCR ran. The repertoire was sequenced with immunoSEQ multiplex PCR; TCRdb's copy has only in-frame clones and lacks some. The sample yields about 130,000 clones, over 70% seen once. The source is a man aged 18 to 30 in good health and CMV-seropositive. The chain couples TRBV27 to TRBJ2-4, with 7 bases matching TRBD1. Sequencing used PBMCs. CDR3 sequence (DNA): TGTGCCAGCAGTCAAAGACCCTACCGGGACAGTGGAAAAAACATTCAGTACTTC. Translation: CASSQRPYRDSGKNIQYF.